Listed here is a single T cell receptor (beta chain). In this sample, this clone turned up once. What this receptor recognizes is not known. It has no much larger one-base neighbor in the sample; base qualities were not kept. This record belongs to a study of blood T cell repertoires in COVID-19 (dated by TCRdb to 2018 to 2021). Notes on the research overall: The collaborator samples originated in the United States, Italy and Spain and spanned the acute and convalescent phases of COVID-19. The material from the prospective study consisted of cDNA or gDNA derived from T cells, B-cell-depleted T cells, or PBMCs. The dataset comprised deeply sampled blood TCRbeta repertoires from subjects exposed to, actively infected with, or recovered from COVID-19. The repertoires were made available in a free public database intended to serve as a resource for research on the immune response to SARS-CoV-2. The samples were drawn from two sources: the first 160 participants of the ongoing ImmuneRACE study, and fewer than 1,500 subjects contributed by 6 global collaborators. A de-identified subject ID, COVID-19 status, age in years and sex were almost always included in the sample metadata. Where available, HLA class I and class II types were taken from metadata supplied by the sample provider and were not determined by assay-based typing.

Overall study outcomes, separate from this receptor: How much clinical and demographic metadata was included differed by source and by participant, and the metadata was provided uncurated.

The immunoSEQ Assay, a bias-controlled multiplex PCR, was used to amplify TCRbeta CDR3 regions from genomic DNA. As for the original processing: The number of nucleated cells in each sample was estimated by amplification of reference gene primers within the assay. To quantify the absolute abundance of each unique TCRbeta CDR3 rearrangement, sequence reads were collapsed and filtered. Productive Simpson clonality was computed per sample as the square root of Simpson's diversity index over productive rearrangements. Drawn from immuneACCESS, this table holds only the in-frame rearrangements with V and J called that TCRdb kept. Clones are partly lost; checked studies trace under half to an unresolved V gene and leave the rest unexplained. The V and J calls and clone size were taken over from that table, and D and trimming were inferred from the DNA. The sample table holds roughly 500,000 clones, of which 89% were seen once. Around 0.9% of the sample rests with the top ten.

At one collaborating source in Seattle, patients were enrolled during active infection and were followed longitudinally through the course of disease. Each collaborating institution followed its own protocols to collect whole blood in K2EDTA tubes. For TCRbeta analysis, collaborator samples were shipped as frozen whole blood, as isolated PBMCs, or as DNA extracted from either sample type. This clonotype was obtained from a man younger than 35 with COVID-19, enrolled during active disease. The sequenced material came from peripheral blood.

In nucleotides, the sequence is TGTGCCAGCAGCACAGGACGGCCAGAGACCCAGTACTTC. The encoded protein is CASSTGRPETQYF. The chain is assembled from TRBV5-4 and TRBJ2-5; TRBD1 is perhaps the D gene, given 5 matching bases. The junction shows trimming of 4 bases on V and 4 bases on J, plus 11 bases between the germline ends. Sequences SGHNT (CDR1) and YYREEE (CDR2) are obtained from the germline V gene (reference sequence). There are 13 amino acids in the CDR3, from cysteine to phenylalanine inclusive. The sequence is cut down to CDR3 DNA, 39 bases in frame from base 1.